Sequencing of this T cell receptor beta chain was carried out in a study of CD8 T cells in Susac syndrome. Of note for this clonotype: The antigen remains undetermined.

There are 15 residues in the CDR3. V was cut by 5 bases and J by 2 bases, with 14 bases left in between. The V gene's germline CDR1 is SNHLY and CDR2 FYNNEI. Study conclusions and caveats: Only a relatively small number of individuals were included in the TCR sequencing and HLA analysis.

With random hexamers, reverse transcription was performed on roughly 0.5 to 1 ug of RNA. It was immunoSEQ multiplex PCR that amplified TCR beta CDR3 across 54 Vbeta and 13 Jbeta. Using its own MiXCR run on the immunoSEQ multiplex PCR reads, TCRdb lists one record per CDR3 protein. The sample shows 300,000 to 350,000 distinct CDR3 sequences, 92% of them seen only once. Sequencing of TCR beta was performed on blood CD8+ and CD4+ T cells. The multiple sclerosis control group was made up of treatment-naive patients with stable or active relapsing-remitting disease. Sequenced: CD4+ T cells from PBMCs. This chain joins TRBV2 and TRBJ2-3, with D possibly TRBD2 on 5 matching bases. The TCR originated in a human donor with multiple sclerosis. The DNA of the CDR3 is TGTGCCAGCAGTAGGACGGACTTAGTCACAGATACGCAGTATTTT. Its translation is CASSRTDLVTDTQYF. Full variable domain (missing parts from reference TRBV2 and TRBJ2-3): EPEVTQTPSHQVTQMGQEVILRCVPISNHLYFYWYRQILGQKVEFLVSFYNNEISEKSEIFDDQFSVERPDGSNFTLKIRSTKLEDSAMYFCASSRTDLVTDTQYFGPGTRLTVL.